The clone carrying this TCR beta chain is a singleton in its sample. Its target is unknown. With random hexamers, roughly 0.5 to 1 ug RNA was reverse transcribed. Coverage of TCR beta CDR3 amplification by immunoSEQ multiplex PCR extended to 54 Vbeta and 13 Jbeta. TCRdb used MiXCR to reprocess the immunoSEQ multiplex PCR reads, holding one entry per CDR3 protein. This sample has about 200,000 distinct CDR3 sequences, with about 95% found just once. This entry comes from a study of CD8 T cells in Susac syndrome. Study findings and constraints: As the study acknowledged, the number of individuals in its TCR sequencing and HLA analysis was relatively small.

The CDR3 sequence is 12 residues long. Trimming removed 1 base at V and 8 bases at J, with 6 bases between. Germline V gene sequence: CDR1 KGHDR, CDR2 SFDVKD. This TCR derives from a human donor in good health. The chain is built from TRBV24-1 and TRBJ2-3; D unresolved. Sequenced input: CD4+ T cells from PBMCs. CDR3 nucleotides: TGTGCCACCAGTGATTTTTACGGTACGCAGTATTTT. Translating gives CATSDFYGTQYF.